Below, one T cell receptor beta chain is given with its context. Measured with immunoSEQ multiplex PCR; TCRdb has only the in-frame clones, and not every one. The sample yields tens of thousands of clones, about 79% seen once. The CDR3 spans 18 residues. In germline, CDR1 is SGHDT, CDR2 YYEEEE. Losses at the gene ends were 4 bases for V and 2 bases for J; bases not matched to a gene: 12. This entry comes from a study of control samples from healthy donors and cancer patients. The sequence derives from a man between 60 and 70 years old with head and neck cancer. The sample was PBMCs. This rearrangement joins TRBV5-6 to TRBJ1-1, with 12 bases matching TRBD1. Here the CDR3 reads CASSPGTGGRLRNTEAFF. In DNA form, the CDR3 reads TGTGCCAGCAGCCCCGGGACAGGGGGCCGTCTTCGAAACACTGAAGCTTTCTTT.